This T cell receptor beta chain was found in a study of T cell responses to AZD1222 COVID-19 vaccine. TCRdb's copy holds only in-frame clones and misses some; the assay was immunoSEQ multiplex PCR. This sample has about 200,000 clones, with roughly nine tenths found just once. The CDR3 extends over 14 amino acids. The V end lost 5 bases, the J end lost 4 bases, and 14 bases lay between the germline ends. Per germline, CDR1 SGHVS and CDR2 FQNEAQ. In regard to this clone: Its antigen is unidentified.

Overall study results and limits: Across the whole spike, CD4 TCRs peaked at regions 160-218 and 743-854. AZD1222 recipients seropositive at baseline numbered only 6 or 7. Possibly, clonal diversity was underestimated; donors were largely white British and included more females.

The V and J genes are TRBV7-8 and TRBJ1-2; weak D call: TRBD1 (6 bases). Sample: peripheral blood, taken 28 days after the second dose of the MenACWY control vaccine. The receptor comes from an adult who received the MenACWY meningococcal vaccine as a control. The CDR3 is CASSLSDSFYGYTF. Here the CDR3 DNA reads TGTGCCAGCAGCCTATCGGACAGCTTCTATGGCTACACCTTC.